Listed below are T cell receptor beta chains from one sample, sequenced in a study of identical twins. TCRdb re-derived calls from the 5' RACE reads in MiXCR, one entry per CDR3 protein. This sample has more than 1.5 million distinct CDR3 sequences; less than 40% occur once, and the top ten carry over 0.25%. Material: cord blood. The receptors shown here come from a newborn girl in good health. The CDR3 runs from the conserved cysteine through the conserved F or W.

15	TRBV12-3/TRBV12-4	-	CASSPEYPSYNEQYF
15	TRBV20-1	TRBJ2-7	CSARVLAGLRYEQYF
18	TRBV5-1	TRBJ2-3	CASSLAVKRGGSTDTQYF
17	TRBV6-2/TRBV6-3	TRBJ2-7	CASNLAGRFREGYEQYF
15	TRBV6-7	-	CASSYCGSSYNEQYF
16	TRBV4-2	TRBJ2-5	CASSQDLGPDKETQYF
17	TRBV20-1	TRBJ1-5	CSARDPAGGNSNQPQHF
12	TRBV29-1	TRBJ2-5	CSVRLAGGKTYF
15	TRBV9	TRBJ2-4	CASSVGGIAKNIQYF
13	TRBV5-5	TRBJ1-1	CASSQQQGSEAFF
14	TRBV27	TRBJ2-2	CASSSFGNTGELFF
15	TRBV5-6	TRBJ1-4	CASSGGQANNEKLFF
16	TRBV18	TRBJ2-1	CASSPRASGAENEQFF
16	TRBV12-3/TRBV12-4	TRBJ1-2	CASSPREVKDNYGYTF
17	TRBV6-5	TRBJ2-3	CASSYSRLAGGSDTQYF
16	TRBV28	TRBJ1-5	CASSLGRGNSNQPQHF
14	TRBV6-2/TRBV6-3	TRBJ2-3	CASRPLARTDTQYF
16	TRBV7-2	TRBJ2-1	CASSPPGLADDNEQFF
12	TRBV25-1	TRBJ2-2	CASTHNTGELFF
16	TRBV3-1	TRBJ2-1	CASSRPAGASYNEQFF
13	TRBV20-1	TRBJ2-1	CSAHKPTGNEQFF
13	TRBV30	TRBJ2-7	CASRTGHNYEQYF